A single sample gave rise to the 32 T cell receptor beta chains below, sequenced in a study of blood T cell repertoires in COVID-19. The repertoire was sequenced with immunoSEQ multiplex PCR; TCRdb's copy has only in-frame clones and lacks some. The sample lists about 160,000 clones; just under 90% were seen once. Sequenced sample: peripheral blood. Source of these receptors: a woman aged 70-85 years with COVID-19, enrolled during active disease.

J is TRBJ1-6 and V is TRBV7-8; a weak D match, TRBD1 (5 bases). CDR1 and CDR2 from the germline V gene are SGHVS and FQNEAQ. Trimming pared 5 bases from V and 7 bases from J, leaving 18 bases between. The CDR3 runs to 16 residues. The CDR3 nucleotides are TGTGCCAGCAGCCCCAGGGATCTAATTGGGAATTCACCCCTCCACTTT. Its translation is CASSPRDLIGNSPLHF.

The chain uses TRBV9 and TRBJ2-5, with 9 bases lining up with TRBD2. V lost 4 bases to trimming and J lost 7 bases; unmatched junction nucleotides: 11. Germline V lookup: CDR1 SGDLS, CDR2 YYNGEE. This CDR3 spans 15 amino acids. For the CDR3, the DNA is TGTGCCAGCAGCCCAGAGGCGGGGGGGCACGTGACCCAGTACTTC. It yields the protein CASSPEAGGHVTQYF.

The chain joins TRBV19 to TRBJ1-2; no clear D gene. V dropped 7 bases and J dropped 3 bases, with 12 bases sitting between them. Germline V gene sequence: CDR1 LNHDA, CDR2 SQIVND (reference sequence). This CDR3 has 13 residues. The CDR3 DNA follows: TGTGCCAGTAAAGAAGGAGGGCACTATGGCTACACCTTC. Amino acids: CASKEGGHYGYTF.

This clone appeared a single time. The chain links TRBV19 to TRBJ2-5; 7 nucleotides align to TRBD1. The CDR3 covers 13 residues. Germline V gene sequence: CDR1 LNHDA, CDR2 SQIVND (reference sequence). J was trimmed by 2 bases and V by 4 bases; bases with no gene match: 1. This CDR3 is CASSKGQQETQYF. The CDR3, as DNA: TGTGCCAGTAGTAAGGGACAGCAAGAGACCCAGTACTTC.

This rearrangement joins TRBV5-1 to TRBJ1-3, with no clear D. CDR1 SGHRS and CDR2 YFSETQ come from the germline V gene. The CDR3 loop spans 16 amino acids. Trimming left V 2 bases short and J 4 bases short, with 16 bases between. The CDR3 protein is CASSLSGGFGGNTIYF. The CDR3 nucleotides read TGCGCCAGCAGCTTAAGTGGCGGATTTGGGGGAAACACCATATATTTT.

J is TRBJ2-1 and V is TRBV25-1; weak D call: TRBD1 (6 bases). The ends were cut back, 3 bases at V and 5 bases at J, with 11 bases in the middle. In germline, CDR1 is MGHDK, CDR2 SYGVNS. This CDR3 is built from 14 residues. In DNA form, the CDR3 reads TGTGCCAGCAGTGACCCCGGGACACACAATGAGCAGTTCTTC. It translates to CASSDPGTHNEQFF. Using reference TRBV25-1 and TRBJ2-1 for the parts outside the CDR3, the full variable domain is EADIYQTPRYLVIGTGKKITLECSQTMGHDKMYWYQQDPGMELHLIHYSYGVNSTEKGDLSSESTVSRIRTEHFPLTLESARPSHTSQYLCASSDPGTHNEQFFGPGTRLTVL.

The rearrangement uses TRBV28 and TRBJ2-7; a possible D gene is TRBD2 (6 bases). Per the germline V gene, CDR1 is MDHEN and CDR2 is SYDVKM. The CDR3 runs to 15 residues. Trimming cost V 4 bases and J 2 bases, with 15 bases left between them. The CDR3 is CASSSPGTYTYEQYF. In DNA form, the CDR3 reads TGTGCCAGCAGTTCGCCTGGGACTTACACCTACGAGCAGTACTTC.

The CDR3 DNA is TGTGCCAGCAGGGGTGACAGGGGGCCCTACAATGAGCAGTTCTTC. Protein product: CASRGDRGPYNEQFF. The chain is built from TRBV2 and TRBJ2-1; 10 bases are shared with TRBD1. CDR1 SNHLY and CDR2 FYNNEI come from the germline V gene. The CDR3 covers 15 residues. The V segment lost 6 bases and the J segment 2 bases; nucleotides outside the gene matches: 4.

This sequence joins TRBV30 and TRBJ2-2, with a tentative D call TRBD1 (5 bases). Deletions cut 4 bases from V and 0 bases from J, with 21 bases between. The CDR3 runs 18 residues. CDR1 GTSNPN and CDR2 SVGIG come from the germline V gene (reference sequence). The CDR3: CAWMDGARHASNTGELFF. CDR3 bases: TGTGCCTGGATGGATGGGGCTAGGCACGCCTCGAACACCGGGGAGCTGTTTTTT. The variable domain in full, completed from reference TRBV30 and TRBJ2-2, reads SQTIHQWPATLVQPVGSPLSLECTVEGTSNPNLYWYRQAAGRGLQLLFYSVGIGQISSEVPQNLSASRPQDRQFILSSKKLLLSDSGFYLCAWMDGARHASNTGELFFGEGSRLTVL.

J is TRBJ1-4 and V is TRBV6-5, with D perhaps matching TRBD1 (6 bases). The V gene lost 5 bases and the J gene lost 5 bases, with 12 bases spanning the gap. Germline V gene sequence: CDR1 MNHEY, CDR2 SVGAGI. CDR3 length equals 14 residues. CDR3: CASSPPGQNEKLFF. CDR3 nucleotides: TGTGCCAGCAGTCCCCCTGGACAGAATGAAAAACTGTTTTTT.

The rearrangement links TRBV11-2 to TRBJ1-6, with D possibly being TRBD1 (6 bases). The V and J ends lost 5 bases and 5 bases respectively, with 13 bases between them. The V gene's germline CDR1 is SGHAT and CDR2 FQNNGV. The CDR3 covers 15 residues. CDR3 DNA: TGTGCCAGCAGCGGGAGGGGGGGCAATAATTCACCCCTCCACTTT. This translates into CASSGRGGNNSPLHF.

This chain uses TRBV4-1 with TRBJ2-5, with 16 positions matching TRBD2. The CDR3 is 17 residues long. The J segment lost 5 bases and the V segment lost 4 bases, leaving 7 bases of the junction unmatched. Germline V gene lookup returns CDR1 MGHRA and CDR2 YSYEKL. CDR3 sequence: CASSPGLAGGPRETQYF. In DNA form, the CDR3 reads TGCGCCAGCAGCCCGGGACTAGCGGGGGGGCCTAGGGAGACCCAGTACTTC.

CDR3 in DNA: TGTGCCAGCAACTCAGGGGGATCCTACGAGCAGTACTTC. The encoded protein is CASNSGGSYEQYF. This sequence joins TRBV28 and TRBJ2-7; TRBD1 aligns across 7 bases. Trimming cost V 7 bases and J 1 base; bases outside gene matches: 4. The CDR3 covers 13 residues. Germline V lookup: CDR1 MDHEN, CDR2 SYDVKM.

This rearrangement joins TRBV5-1 to TRBJ2-1; 8 positions match TRBD1. J lost 10 bases, V lost 4 bases, and 4 bases had no gene match. CDR3 length equals 12 residues. CDR1 is SGHRS, CDR2 YFSETQ, per germline. CDR3 nucleotides: TGCGCCAGCAGCGTAGACAGGGGAGAGCAGTTCTTC. This translates into CASSVDRGEQFF.

The genes are TRBV30 and TRBJ1-5; D may be TRBD1 (5 bases). The CDR3 totals 15 residues. V lost 0 bases to trimming and J lost 0 bases, with 9 bases between them. Germline lookup yields CDR1 GTSNPN and CDR2 SVGIG (reference sequence). Written as DNA, the CDR3 is TGTGCCTGGAGTGTAGGGGTGGTTAGCAATCAGCCCCAGCATTTT. As protein: CAWSVGVVSNQPQHF.

V is TRBV29-1 and J is TRBJ1-2; 8 bases agree with TRBD1. Germline V gives CDR1 SQVTM, CDR2 ANQGSEA. With V trimmed by 5 bases and J by 4 bases, 6 bases remained unmatched. CDR3 length: 13 residues. The CDR3 sequence: CSVRGTGAYGYTF. The CDR3 DNA sequence: TGCAGCGTTAGGGGGACAGGCGCCTATGGCTACACCTTC.

This chain joins TRBV3-1 (or the pseudogene TRBV3-2) and TRBJ2-7; D possibly corresponds to TRBD1 (6 bases). V lost 7 bases to trimming and J lost 0 bases, with 16 bases between them. This CDR3 has 15 amino acids. Germline V gives CDR1 LGHDT, CDR2 YNNKEL (reference sequence). Here the CDR3 DNA reads TGTGCCAGCAACCAGACGGACAGCTCCTCCTACGAGCAGTACTTC. Protein sequence: CASNQTDSSSYEQYF.

The chain combines TRBV21-1 with TRBJ1-3. TRBV21-1 is marked as a pseudogene. The CDR3 covers 15 residues. The CDR3 region is CASSETRERGNTIYF. DNA of the CDR3: TGTGCCAGCAGCGAAACACGGGAGAGGGGAAACACCATATATTTT.

This clone was observed once. The chain couples TRBV28 to TRBJ1-2, with a possible D match to TRBD1 (6 bases). Germline V gene lookup returns CDR1 MDHEN and CDR2 SYDVKM. The CDR3 consists of 13 residues. The ends were cut back, 6 bases at V and 8 bases at J, with 16 bases in the middle. This CDR3 reads CASSVTGKYGYTF. DNA of the CDR3: TGTGCCAGCAGCGTCACAGGGAAGTACGGCTACACCTTC.

The J gene is TRBJ1-4, the V gene TRBV6-5; D not resolved. Germline CDR1 reads MNHEY; CDR2 reads SVGAGI. There are 15 residues in the CDR3. Trimming left V 5 bases short and J 6 bases short, with 16 bases between. CDR3 residues: CASSRSARIDEKLFF. In DNA, the CDR3 is TGTGCCAGCAGTCGGTCAGCGCGGATTGATGAAAAACTGTTTTTT.

The V call is TRBV5-4, the J call TRBJ1-1; D perhaps matches TRBD1 (6 bases). Trimming removed 1 base from V and 4 bases from J, with 17 bases in between. Germline V gene lookup returns CDR1 SGHNT and CDR2 YYREEE (reference sequence). The CDR3 sequence is 16 residues long. The CDR3 reads CASSLTRSGGATEAFF. In DNA form, the CDR3 reads TGTGCCAGCAGCTTGACCCGGTCGGGGGGGGCCACTGAAGCTTTCTTT. Together with reference TRBV5-4 and TRBJ1-1, the CDR3 gives the full variable domain: ETGVTQSPTHLIKTRGQQVTLRCSSQSGHNTVSWYQQALGQGPQFIFQYYREEENGRGNFPPRFSGLQFPNYSSELNVNALELDDSALYLCASSLTRSGGATEAFFGQGTRLTVV.

This clone was seen a few times. This rearrangement joins TRBV5-1 to TRBJ1-5; TRBD1 might be the D (6 bases). V lost 4 bases and J 3 bases, leaving 11 bases between the germline ends. CDR1 and CDR2 (germline): SGHRS, YFSETQ. The CDR3 spans 14 residues. Here the CDR3 reads CASSLDSANQPQHF. In nucleotides, the CDR3 is TGCGCCAGCAGCCTGGACAGTGCCAATCAGCCCCAGCATTTT.

The V and J genes are TRBV3-1 (or the pseudogene TRBV3-2) and TRBJ1-3; D unresolved. This CDR3 region has 17 residues. CDR1 is LGHDT, CDR2 YNNKEL, per germline (reference sequence). Trimming took 1 base from V and 0 from J, leaving 13 bases between them. The CDR3 DNA is TGTGCCAGCAGCCAAGGCCGGCGGAACCCCTCTGGAAACACCATATATTTT. Protein: CASSQGRRNPSGNTIYF.

The V call is TRBV15, the J call TRBJ2-1, with D possibly being TRBD1 (6 bases). The CDR3 contains 16 residues. V dropped 2 bases and J dropped 3 bases, with 14 bases sitting between them. Germline CDR1 reads LNHNV; CDR2 reads YYDKDF (reference sequence). The CDR3 DNA reads as TGTGCCACCAGCAGACCGTCGGACAGTTACTACAATGAGCAGTTCTTC. It is translated as CATSRPSDSYYNEQFF.

Written as DNA, the CDR3 is TGTGCCAGTAGTGCCCCGGGACAGGACTACAATCAGCCCCAGCATTTT. Its protein is CASSAPGQDYNQPQHF. The chain employs TRBV19 and TRBJ1-5; 8 positions match TRBD1. CDR3 length equals 16 residues. J was trimmed by 3 bases and V by 5 bases; bases with no gene match: 9. Germline V gene lookup returns CDR1 LNHDA and CDR2 SQIVND (reference sequence).

A single count supports this clone. This chain joins TRBV4-1 and TRBJ1-4; 7 bases are a match to TRBD1. This CDR3 is 14 amino acids long. V gave up 3 bases and J gave up 4 bases; unmatched junction bases: 2. The germline gives CDR1 MGHRA, CDR2 YSYEKL. The CDR3 reads CASSQGQLNEKLFF. CDR3 DNA sequence: TGCGCCAGCAGCCAGGGACAGCTTAATGAAAAACTGTTTTTT.

Here the CDR3 DNA reads TGTGCCAGCAGTGAAGAAAGACATCGGCCCCAGCATTTT. Protein: CASSEERHRPQHF. This chain uses TRBV6-1 with TRBJ1-5; no clear D. Germline V lookup: CDR1 MNHNS, CDR2 SASEGT. Deletions cut 1 base from V and 9 bases from J, with 10 bases between. This CDR3 is 13 amino acids long.

V and J are TRBV6-7 and TRBJ2-7, with 12 bases that match TRBD2. TRBV6-7 is an open reading frame, and its role is uncertain. Trimming cost V 8 bases and J 6 bases; bases outside gene matches: 14. The length of the CDR3 is 16 residues. The CDR3 loop reads CASPAETASGGVEQYF. CDR3 sequence (DNA): TGTGCCAGCCCCGCGGAGACGGCTAGCGGGGGGGTCGAGCAGTACTTC.

The chain couples TRBV5-6 to TRBJ1-4, with a tentative D call TRBD1 (5 bases). The CDR3 contains 14 residues. The germline gives CDR1 SGHDT, CDR2 YYEEEE. Trimming pared 0 bases from V and 8 bases from J, leaving 11 bases between. The CDR3 DNA reads TGTGCCAGCAGCTTGGGTCCAGGGATCGAAAAACTGTTTTTT. The encoded protein is CASSLGPGIEKLFF.

The chain carries TRBV6-2 or TRBV6-3 and TRBJ1-5; D is unclear. V was shortened by 4 bases and J by 2 bases, with 18 bases between the two germline ends. The CDR3 loop spans 17 amino acids. Looked up from germline, CDR1 is MNHEY and CDR2 is SVGEGT. In DNA form, the CDR3 reads TGTGCCAGCAGTTCGGCCGACGGCCCGAGGGGCAATCAGCCCCAGCATTTT. It specifies CASSSADGPRGNQPQHF.

In its sample, this clone was seen a few times. The chain links TRBV6-1 to TRBJ2-7; D is possibly TRBD1 (5 bases). This CDR3 has 14 residues. Trimming shortened V by 2 bases and J by 4 bases, and 12 bases separated the two germline ends. The germline V gene encodes CDR1 MNHNS and CDR2 SASEGT. CDR3 loop: CASSELQGLYEQYF. DNA for the CDR3: TGTGCCAGCAGTGAACTGCAGGGTTTATACGAGCAGTACTTC.

The genes are TRBV19 and TRBJ1-2, with D perhaps TRBD1 (5 bases). V was trimmed by 4 bases and J by 3 bases, leaving 15 bases between them. The CDR3 length is 15 residues. From germline, CDR1 is LNHDA and CDR2 SQIVND (reference sequence). CDR3 in amino acids: CASSRRGGRDYGYTF. For the CDR3, the DNA is TGTGCCAGTAGTAGGAGGGGAGGGAGAGACTATGGCTACACCTTC.